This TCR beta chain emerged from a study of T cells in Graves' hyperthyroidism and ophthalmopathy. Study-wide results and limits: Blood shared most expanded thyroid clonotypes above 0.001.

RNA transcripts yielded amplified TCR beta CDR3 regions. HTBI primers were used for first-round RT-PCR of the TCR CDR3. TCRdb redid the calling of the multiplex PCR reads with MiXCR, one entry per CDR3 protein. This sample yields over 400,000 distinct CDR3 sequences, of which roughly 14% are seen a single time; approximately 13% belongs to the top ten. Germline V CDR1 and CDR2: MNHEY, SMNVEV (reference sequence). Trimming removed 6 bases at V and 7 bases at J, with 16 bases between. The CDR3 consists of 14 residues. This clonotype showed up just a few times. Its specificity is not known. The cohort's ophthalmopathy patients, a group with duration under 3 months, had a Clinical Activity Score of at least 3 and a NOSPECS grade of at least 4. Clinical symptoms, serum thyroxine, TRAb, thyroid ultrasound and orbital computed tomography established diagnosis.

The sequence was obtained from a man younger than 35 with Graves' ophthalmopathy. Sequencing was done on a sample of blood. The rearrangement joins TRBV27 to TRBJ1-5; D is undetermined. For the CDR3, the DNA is TGTGCCAGCAGACCCGGACTCTTCCACCAGCCCCAGCATTTT. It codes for CASRPGLFHQPQHF.